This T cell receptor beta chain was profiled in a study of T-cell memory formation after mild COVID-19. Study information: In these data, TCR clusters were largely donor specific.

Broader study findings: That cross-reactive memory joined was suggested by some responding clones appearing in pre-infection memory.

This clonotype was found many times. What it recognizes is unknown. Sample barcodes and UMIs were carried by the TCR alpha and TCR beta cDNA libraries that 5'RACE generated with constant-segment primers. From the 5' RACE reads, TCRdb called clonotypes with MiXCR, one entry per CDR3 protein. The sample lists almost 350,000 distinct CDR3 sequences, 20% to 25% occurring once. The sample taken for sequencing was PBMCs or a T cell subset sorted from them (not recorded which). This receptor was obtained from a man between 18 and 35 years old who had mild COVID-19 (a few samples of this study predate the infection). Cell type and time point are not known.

The CDR3 here is CAISESGAGGLAGANVLTF. The CDR3 DNA reads TGTGCCATCAGTGAGTCTGGAGCAGGGGGTCTAGCTGGGGCCAACGTCCTGACTTTC. The V and J genes are TRBV10-3 and TRBJ2-6; 7 bases agree with TRBD1. V was clipped by 0 bases and J by 2 bases; unmatched bases: 10. This CDR3 spans 19 amino acids. Germline CDR1 and CDR2: ENHRY and SYGVKD.